This is a list of T cell receptor beta chains from one sample in a study of blood T cell repertoires in COVID-19. Profiled with immunoSEQ multiplex PCR; TCRdb holds only in-frame clones, not every one. Found here are some 19,000 clones, 86% of them singletons; the top ten hold about 15%. Material for sequencing was peripheral blood. Every receptor here comes from a man between 65 and 79 years old with acute or convalescent COVID-19. Both conserved end residues are part of each CDR3. Each record gives: clone size, J gene, V gene, CDR3 length, D gene, CDR3 protein, CDR3 DNA. D genes are given only for firm matches. Only some rows state a clone size, as once, few, many or a class for expanded clones.

NA	TRBJ1-5	TRBV28	14	TRBD1	CASSSHRGVQPQHF	TGTGCCAGCAGCTCCCACAGGGGGGTTCAGCCCCAGCATTTT
few	TRBJ1-1	TRBV29-1	15	TRBD1	CSVRSLDRWNTEAFF	TGCAGCGTGCGATCACTGGACAGGTGGAACACTGAAGCTTTCTTT
NA	TRBJ2-6	TRBV6-2/TRBV6-3	18	TRBD2	CASSYGLAETSGANVLTF	TGTGCCAGCAGTTACGGACTAGCGGAGACCTCTGGGGCCAACGTCCTGACTTTC
NA	TRBJ1-6	TRBV5-5	15	NA	CASSLAATDNSPLHF	TGTGCCAGCAGCTTGGCGGCGACAGATAATTCACCCCTCCACTTT
NA	TRBJ2-2	TRBV7-2	16	TRBD1	CASSPMGTGIAGELFF	TGTGCCAGCAGCCCGATGGGGACAGGCATTGCCGGGGAGCTGTTTTTT
NA	TRBJ1-4	TRBV18	13	NA	CASSPGINEKLFF	TGTGCCAGCTCACCAGGCATCAATGAAAAACTGTTTTTT
NA	TRBJ2-7	TRBV7-2	14	TRBD2	CASSSTSGSYEQYF	TGTGCCAGCAGCTCAACTAGCGGGAGTTACGAGCAGTACTTC
NA	TRBJ2-1	TRBV11-2	16	TRBD2	CASSLEGGVFSNEQFF	TGTGCCAGCAGCTTAGAGGGAGGGGTATTCAGCAATGAGCAGTTCTTC
NA	TRBJ2-1	TRBV24-1	15	NA	CATSDPLAGHNEQFF	TGTGCCACCAGTGATCCCCTGGCGGGCCACAATGAGCAGTTCTTC
NA	TRBJ1-1	TRBV4-1	14	NA	CASSQGLQKTEAFF	TGCGCCAGCAGCCAAGGGCTCCAAAAAACTGAAGCTTTCTTT
NA	TRBJ1-1	TRBV29-1	12	TRBD1	CSVDRDNTEAFF	TGCAGCGTGGACAGGGACAACACTGAAGCTTTCTTT
NA	TRBJ1-1	TRBV9	14	NA	CASSAEGQAGTAFF	TGTGCCAGCAGCGCTGAGGGCCAGGCGGGGACAGCTTTCTTT
NA	TRBJ2-7	TRBV6-1	13	TRBD1	CASSERQGFEQYF	TGTGCCAGCAGTGAGAGACAGGGGTTCGAGCAGTACTTC
NA	TRBJ1-5	TRBV6-2/TRBV6-3	15	NA	CASSPLIGVRQPQHF	TGTGCCAGCAGCCCCTTAATCGGGGTGCGTCAGCCCCAGCATTTT
NA	TRBJ2-7	TRBV5-6	15	TRBD1	CASSLVGQESYEQYF	TGTGCCAGCAGCTTGGTGGGACAGGAATCCTACGAGCAGTACTTC
NA	TRBJ2-7	TRBV11-2	16	NA	CASSSYAQGSSYEQYF	TGTGCCAGCAGCTCCTATGCCCAGGGGTCCTCCTACGAGCAGTACTTC
NA	TRBJ2-1	TRBV5-1	11	NA	CASSLSREQFF	TGCGCCAGCAGCTTGAGCCGGGAGCAGTTCTTC
NA	TRBJ1-2	TRBV28	11	TRBD1	CGTGQYYGYTF	TGTGGGACAGGGCAGTACTATGGCTACACCTTC
NA	TRBJ2-5	TRBV6-2/TRBV6-3	17	TRBD2	CASSSGTSGRRGETQYF	TGTGCCAGCAGTTCCGGGACTAGCGGGAGGAGAGGAGAGACCCAGTACTTC
NA	TRBJ2-1	TRBV7-2	15	NA	CASSPDPPGYNEQFF	TGTGCCAGCAGCCCCGATCCCCCGGGGTACAATGAGCAGTTCTTC
NA	TRBJ2-1	TRBV6-2/TRBV6-3	15	TRBD2	CASSWTSGSYNEQFF	TGTGCCAGCAGCTGGACTAGCGGGAGCTACAATGAGCAGTTCTTC
NA	TRBJ2-2	TRBV24-1	18	NA	CATSALLGRGSNTGELFF	TGTGCCACCAGTGCCCTATTGGGCAGGGGTTCGAACACCGGGGAGCTGTTTTTT
NA	TRBJ1-4	TRBV18	15	NA	CASSPYGRVYEKLFF	TGTGCCAGCTCACCGTATGGCAGGGTTTACGAAAAACTGTTTTTT
once	TRBJ2-5	TRBV3-1/TRBV3-2	17	NA	CASSQEWGGGVQETQYF	TGTGCCAGCAGCCAAGAGTGGGGTGGGGGCGTACAAGAGACCCAGTACTTC
NA	TRBJ2-1	TRBV7-2	16	TRBD2	CASSLARLAGGNEQFF	TGTGCCAGCAGCTTAGCGAGGCTAGCGGGAGGCAATGAGCAGTTCTTC
NA	TRBJ2-4	TRBV7-2	14	NA	CASTNRDTKNIQYF	TGTGCCAGCACAAACCGGGACACCAAAAACATTCAGTACTTC
NA	TRBJ2-5	TRBV11-3	15	TRBD2	CASSPGTSGQETQYF	TGTGCCAGCAGCCCGGGGACTAGCGGGCAAGAGACCCAGTACTTC
NA	TRBJ2-7	TRBV19	16	TRBD1	CASSTYPGGATYEQYF	TGTGCCAGTAGTACTTATCCAGGGGGCGCGACCTACGAGCAGTACTTC
NA	TRBJ2-1	TRBV29-1	14	NA	CSVFRGPGYNEQFF	TGCAGCGTCTTCAGGGGCCCGGGATACAATGAGCAGTTCTTC
NA	TRBJ2-2	TRBV4-2	17	NA	CASSQDLADRSPGELFF	TGTGCCAGCAGCCAAGATTTAGCGGACAGGTCCCCCGGGGAGCTGTTTTTT
NA	TRBJ1-2	TRBV6-5	15	NA	CASSYSGAANYGYTF	TGTGCCAGCAGTTACTCGGGGGCGGCTAACTATGGCTACACCTTC
NA	TRBJ2-3	TRBV4-2	18	NA	CASSQDTLQGLSTDTQYF	TGTGCCAGCAGCCAAGATACCCTGCAGGGCCTTAGCACAGATACGCAGTATTTT
NA	TRBJ2-1	TRBV4-2	16	TRBD2	CASSPETSGKYNEQFF	TGTGCCAGCAGCCCCGAGACTAGCGGGAAGTACAATGAGCAGTTCTTC
NA	TRBJ2-2	TRBV6-2/TRBV6-3	15	NA	CASSPPGQNTGELFF	TGTGCCAGCAGTCCCCCGGGTCAGAACACCGGGGAGCTGTTTTTT
NA	TRBJ1-1	TRBV11-2	14	NA	CASSSNTLNTEAFF	TGTGCCAGCAGCTCCAACACACTGAACACTGAAGCTTTCTTT
NA	TRBJ2-1	TRBV7-2	16	TRBD2	CASSDGLAGGYNEQFF	TGTGCCAGCAGCGACGGACTAGCGGGAGGCTACAATGAGCAGTTCTTC
NA	TRBJ2-5	TRBV6-2/TRBV6-3	18	TRBD1	CASSYEVLDRGNHETQYF	TGTGCCAGCAGTTACGAAGTGTTGGACAGGGGGAACCACGAGACCCAGTACTTC
NA	TRBJ1-4	TRBV28	16	NA	CASISGDGAGIEKLFF	TGTGCCAGCATTTCGGGGGACGGGGCGGGGATTGAAAAACTGTTTTTT
NA	TRBJ2-4	TRBV28	15	NA	CASTKGSPGENIQYF	TGTGCCAGCACCAAGGGGTCACCGGGGGAAAACATTCAGTACTTC
few	TRBJ1-1	TRBV6-2/TRBV6-3	13	TRBD1	CASSRSPGGEGFF	TGTGCCAGCAGTCGCTCCCCAGGGGGCGAAGGTTTCTTT
NA	TRBJ2-7	TRBV2	14	TRBD2	CASRWGGNSYEQYF	TGTGCCAGTAGGTGGGGGGGTAACTCCTACGAGCAGTACTTC
once	TRBJ2-5	TRBV27	15	TRBD2	CASSFASGAAETQYF	TGTGCCAGCAGTTTCGCTAGCGGTGCCGCGGAGACCCAGTACTTC
once	TRBJ2-7	TRBV3-1/TRBV3-2	15	TRBD1	CASSRGQGASYEQYF	TGTGCCAGCAGCCGAGGACAGGGGGCTTCCTACGAGCAGTACTTC
NA	TRBJ1-5	TRBV28	14	NA	CASSTQTDSQPQHF	TGTGCCAGCAGTACTCAGACAGACTCACAGCCCCAGCATTTT
few	TRBJ1-6	TRBV27	15	NA	CASRVGQRYNSPLHF	TGTGCCAGCAGGGTCGGACAGAGATATAATTCACCCCTCCACTTT
NA	TRBJ1-5	TRBV4-1	14	NA	CASSLEPIDQPQHF	TGCGCCAGCTCACTCGAACCGATCGATCAGCCCCAGCATTTT